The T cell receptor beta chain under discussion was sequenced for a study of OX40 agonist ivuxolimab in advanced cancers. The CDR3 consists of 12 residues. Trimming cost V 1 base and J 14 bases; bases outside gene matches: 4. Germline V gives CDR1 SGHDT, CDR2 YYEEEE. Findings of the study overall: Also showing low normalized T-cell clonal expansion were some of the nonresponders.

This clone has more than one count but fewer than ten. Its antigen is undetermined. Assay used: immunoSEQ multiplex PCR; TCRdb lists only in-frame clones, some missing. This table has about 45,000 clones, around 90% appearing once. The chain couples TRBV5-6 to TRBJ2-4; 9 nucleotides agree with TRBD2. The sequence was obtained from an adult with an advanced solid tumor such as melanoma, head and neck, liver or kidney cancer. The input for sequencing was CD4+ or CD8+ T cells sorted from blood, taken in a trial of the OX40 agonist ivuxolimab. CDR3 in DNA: TGTGCCAGCAGCTTGTTAGCGGGGGATAAGTACTTC. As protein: CASSLLAGDKYF.